The entry below gives a single T cell receptor beta chain sequence along with its context. Which antigen it targets is not known. No base quality values were provided; no much bigger clone lies one nucleotide off. For CDR1 and CDR2, the germline V gene lists SQVTM and ANQGSEA. The CDR3 goes from the cysteine to the phenylalanine over 16 residues. The entry retains the CDR3 DNA only, 48 bases that are in frame from base 1. Trimmed from V: 0 bases; trimmed from J: 3 bases; junction bases lacking a gene match: 3. The source of the sample is a study of EBV T-cell therapy then PD-1 blockade in nasopharyngeal carcinoma (dated by TCRdb to 2020 to 2023). According to the study, the label for this sample's treatment or condition signals: AdE1-LMPpoly-expanded autologous EBV-specific T-cell therapy followed by anti-PD-1 nivolumab. Genomic DNA was extracted from sorted cells using the Qiagen DNeasy Kit. Deep sequencing of the TCR beta chain was done on the immunoSEQ platform. As for how the authors treated the data: Repertoire data analysis was performed with the immunoSEQ Analyzer software. In its TCRdb copy, this immuneACCESS table keeps in-frame sequences only and misses some clones. Where compared with another copy, unresolved V genes explain less than half of these, and the others have no known cause. Clone size and the V and J calls come from that table; the DNA yielded D and trimming. Recorded for this sample are roughly 22,000 clones; about four fifths of them occurred a single time. Together, the top ten hold 20% to 25% of the sample.

This chain joins TRBV29-1 to TRBJ2-1; the junction holds 12 bases that match TRBD2. The sequence derives from a man in his forties with nasopharyngeal carcinoma. The sample in question was CD8+ T cells from blood, obtained at day -245 from a patient whose treatment included autologous EBV-specific T cells and nivolumab. DNA sequence: TGCAGCGTTGAAGATCTAGCGGGGGGGCTCTACAATGAGCAGTTCTTC. Its protein product is CSVEDLAGGLYNEQFF.